The rows below give T cell receptor beta chains drawn from one sample of a study of early T cells in non-severe SARS-CoV-2 infection. Using its own MiXCR run on the 5' RACE reads, TCRdb lists one record per CDR3 protein. The table includes tens of thousands of distinct CDR3 sequences, around 5.6% detected once. Material: whole blood. These receptors were obtained from an adult who was a healthcare worker with PCR-confirmed SARS-CoV-2 infection or an uninfected control (not recorded which). Both conserved end residues are part of each CDR3. A D gene is named only where the DNA matches it firmly. Part of the rows lack a size; the others show once, few, many or a class for expanded clones.

TRBV7-2	many	NA	TRBJ1-2	CASSLRSYGYTF	TGTGCCAGCAGCTTACGTAGCTATGGCTACACCTTC
TRBV25-1	many	NA	TRBJ1-1	CASRGFQGTEAFF	TGTGCCAGCAGGGGATTTCAGGGGACTGAAGCTTTCTTT
TRBV10-2	few	TRBD2	TRBJ2-7	CASSGTGGRAHEQYF	TGCGCCAGCAGCGGGACCGGCGGGAGGGCCCACGAGCAGTACTTC
TRBV5-1	many	TRBD2	TRBJ2-7	CASSWGTSGQYEQYF	TGCGCCAGCAGCTGGGGGACTAGCGGCCAATACGAGCAGTACTTC
TRBV20-1	NA	NA	TRBJ2-2	CSATKGKGELFF	TGCAGTGCTACCAAAGGAAAGGGGGAGCTGTTTTTT
TRBV7-3	NA	TRBD1	TRBJ1-1	CASSLTDRSEAFF	TGTGCCAGCAGCTTAACGGACAGGTCTGAAGCTTTCTTT
TRBV27	medium-sized	NA	TRBJ1-5	CASSLEGGQPQHF	TGTGCCAGCAGTTTAGAGGGAGGTCAGCCCCAGCATTTT
TRBV30	few	TRBD1	TRBJ1-2	CACIDRGFFFGYTF	TGTGCCTGCATTGACAGGGGTTTTTTTTTCGGCTACACCTTC
TRBV25-1	many	NA	TRBJ2-7	CASSDPSLLREQYF	TGTGCCAGCAGTGATCCCTCCTTACTACGTGAGCAGTACTTC
TRBV6-1	many	NA	TRBJ1-3	CASNGFSSGNTIYF	TGTGCCAGCAACGGCTTTAGCTCTGGAAACACCATATATTTT
TRBV12-3/TRBV12-4	many	NA	TRBJ1-1	CASIRPGNTEAFF	TGTGCCAGCATCCGACCGGGGAACACTGAAGCTTTCTTT
TRBV29-1	NA	TRBD1	TRBJ2-5	CSVDRQGKETQYF	TGCAGCGTGGACCGACAGGGGAAAGAGACCCAGTACTTC
TRBV30	many	TRBD2	TRBJ2-7	CAWSWGTSGRTEQYF	TGTGCCTGGAGTTGGGGGACTAGCGGGAGAACCGAGCAGTACTTC
TRBV6-5	many	TRBD1	TRBJ1-5	CASSQDRGNNQPQHF	TGTGCCAGCAGTCAAGACAGGGGGAACAATCAGCCCCAGCATTTT
TRBV20-1	NA	TRBD1	TRBJ1-5	CSAVPGTGGNHPQHF	TGCAGTGCGGTCCCCGGGACAGGGGGAAATCACCCCCAGCATTTT
TRBV3-1	few	TRBD2	TRBJ2-1	CASGGVSQRGAYEQFF	TGTGCCAGCGGCGGGGTGTCGCAGCGGGGGGCTTATGAGCAGTTCTTC
TRBV15	few	NA	TRBJ2-1	CAAQKDSWSGEQFF	TGTGCCGCACAAAAGGACTCCTGGTCGGGCGAGCAGTTCTTC
TRBV10-3	NA	TRBD1	TRBJ1-1	CAISLNRGNTEAFF	TGTGCCATCAGTTTGAACAGGGGGAACACTGAAGCTTTCTTT
TRBV5-1	few	TRBD2	TRBJ2-7	CASSPGLVGYEQYF	TGCGCCAGCAGCCCGGGACTAGTGGGCTACGAGCAGTACTTC
TRBV6-1	few	NA	TRBJ1-4	CASRKNEKLFF	TGTGCCAGCAGGAAAAATGAAAAACTGTTTTTT
TRBV5-1	NA	TRBD2	TRBJ2-5	CASSLGLIAGQETQYF	TGCGCCAGCAGCTTGGGTTTGATAGCGGGTCAAGAGACCCAGTACTTC
TRBV20-1	NA	NA	TRBJ2-1	CSAQTVGKVGEQFF	TGCAGTGCCCAGACAGTGGGAAAAGTGGGTGAGCAGTTCTTC
TRBV29-1	few	NA	TRBJ2-3	CSGSWTFPPDTQYF	TGCAGCGGGAGCTGGACATTCCCCCCAGATACGCAGTATTTT
TRBV10-3	few	NA	TRBJ2-7	CAISESLIHEQYF	TGTGCCATCAGTGAGTCCCTAATCCACGAGCAGTACTTC
TRBV24-1	NA	TRBD1	TRBJ1-1	CATRGQGITEAFF	TGTGCCACCCGCGGACAGGGAATCACTGAAGCTTTCTTT
TRBV5-6	NA	NA	TRBJ2-7	CASSLRGEQYF	TGTGCCAGCAGCTTAAGGGGCGAGCAGTACTTC
TRBV7-2	many	NA	TRBJ1-3	CASRLGHGDTIYF	TGTGCCAGCCGTCTGGGACACGGCGACACCATATATTTT
TRBV30	NA	NA	TRBJ2-1	CACSGARDDEQFF	TGTGCCTGCAGTGGGGCCCGAGATGATGAGCAGTTCTTC
TRBV4-1	many	NA	TRBJ2-5	CASSREGAQYF	TGCGCCAGCAGCCGAGAGGGGGCCCAGTACTTC
TRBV5-4	few	TRBD2	TRBJ2-7	CASSSRVAGGGEQYF	TGTGCCAGCAGCTCCCGGGTAGCGGGAGGTGGCGAGCAGTACTTC
TRBV5-1	few	NA	TRBJ2-3	CASSSQGSDTQYF	TGCGCCAGCAGCTCACAGGGATCAGATACGCAGTATTTT
TRBV4-3	NA	TRBD1	TRBJ2-7	CASSTGQGLSYEQYF	TGCGCCAGCAGCACGGGACAGGGGTTAAGCTACGAGCAGTACTTC
TRBV27	many	NA	TRBJ2-7	CASSLSYGNEQYF	TGTGCCAGCAGTTTATCCTACGGGAACGAGCAGTACTTC
TRBV6-6	NA	NA	TRBJ1-1	CASSWEMNTEAFF	TGTGCCAGCAGCTGGGAAATGAACACTGAAGCTTTCTTT
TRBV9	NA	TRBD2	TRBJ2-1	CASSVAGGWNEQFF	TGTGCCAGCAGCGTAGCGGGGGGGTGGAATGAGCAGTTCTTC
TRBV12-5	many	NA	TRBJ1-1	CASGFQQGPSRTEAFF	TGTGCTAGTGGTTTTCAGCAGGGACCATCCCGCACTGAAGCTTTCTTT
TRBV4-1	NA	NA	TRBJ2-3	CASSQVSGYVADTQYF	TGCGCCAGCAGCCAAGTGTCGGGGTATGTTGCAGATACGCAGTATTTT